These T cell receptor beta chains were read from a single sample in a study of cytotoxic CD8 clonotypes in ibrutinib-treated CLL. The protocol was immunoSEQ multiplex PCR, while the TCRdb copy is restricted to in-frame clones and leaves out a portion. Altogether around 140,000 clones are present, more than 75% being singletons, with the ten largest covering 7.6%. This specimen consisted of PBMCs, obtained after 36 months of ibrutinib treatment. The source of these receptors is a human donor with chronic lymphocytic leukemia. CDR3s leave out the opening cysteine and the closing phenylalanine or tryptophan. D genes are given only for firm matches. Part of the rows lack a size; the others show once, few, many or a class for expanded clones.

J	D	size	V	CDR3
TRBJ2-2	.	once	TRBV11-2	ASSSPSAGRAGELF
TRBJ2-5	TRBD1	.	TRBV6-4	AKKRGGRQETQY
TRBJ2-7	.	few	TRBV15	ATSRDSPGRSEQY
TRBJ1-1	.	.	TRBV11-2	ASSLGSEPF
TRBJ2-1	TRBD2	.	TRBV27	ASSTRLAGRNEQF
TRBJ1-5	.	few	TRBV15	ATSRDPPGANQPQH
TRBJ2-5	TRBD2	.	TRBV19	ASSLAGNTQETQY
TRBJ2-7	TRBD1	.	TRBV27	ASSLHPGQGAYEQY
TRBJ2-5	TRBD2	.	TRBV6-5	ASSSLRLAGVETQY
TRBJ2-2	.	.	TRBV2	ASRTTRDTGELF
TRBJ2-6	.	.	TRBV7-9	ASSLVPPGAAGANVLT
TRBJ2-1	TRBD1	.	TRBV2	ASISGQVNNEQF
TRBJ2-1	TRBD2	.	TRBV6-5	ASKGGLAGDGEQF
TRBJ1-5	.	once	TRBV5-8	ASSALKRDSNQPQH
TRBJ1-1	.	.	TRBV2	ASSEGGTSNTEAF
TRBJ2-7	TRBD2	.	TRBV5-1	ASSSAGIPYEQY
TRBJ2-3	.	once	TRBV29-1	SVEGPFGVDTQY
TRBJ2-2	TRBD1	.	TRBV6-1	ASSEVGQGAGELF
TRBJ2-5	.	few	TRBV5-1	ASSLAGELQETQY
TRBJ1-2	.	once	TRBV4-1	ASSPRGVIFPNYGYT
TRBJ1-2	.	.	TRBV5-1	ASSSWPDRIHFNYGYTFGYT
TRBJ2-1	TRBD2	.	TRBV7-8	ASSSWTSGDNEQF
TRBJ1-2	.	.	TRBV19	ASSARGQPYGYT
TRBJ1-5	TRBD1	few	TRBV30	AWSGTGGLHQPQH
TRBJ1-2	.	few	TRBV29-1	SVGKGSYGYT
TRBJ2-1	TRBD2	few	TRBV10-1	ASSGLAGSPQF
TRBJ1-5	.	.	TRBV4-1	ASSRLFDTGNHRPQH
TRBJ2-7	TRBD1	.	TRBV4-2	ASSGQGATYEQY
TRBJ1-4	.	.	TRBV27	ASSKLGTPNEKLF
TRBJ1-2	TRBD1	.	TRBV6-5	ASRQGQGFFYGYT
TRBJ2-1	.	.	TRBV27	ASSLGLEFDEQF
TRBJ1-4	.	.	TRBV19	ASSTRDVFKLF
TRBJ2-3	TRBD2	.	TRBV9	ASSVGAGYTDTQY
TRBJ2-7	.	.	TRBV4-2	ASSQEVSGWDGSYEQY
TRBJ1-5	.	.	TRBV30	AWSVRLGQPQH
TRBJ2-5	.	.	TRBV10-3	AISESWGQETQY